This is a list of T cell receptor beta chains from one sample in a study of graft-versus-host responses after intestinal transplantation. Clones were read by immunoSEQ multiplex PCR, and TCRdb kept only the in-frame ones, dropping some. There are over 9,500 clones in the sample; about 94% occur only once, and approximately 2% lies in the top ten. The specimen was PBMCs, collected 8 days after intestinal transplant. The receptors originated from a human patient who received an intestinal transplant, so some T cells may come from the graft donor. Each CDR3 is given without its conserved first and last residue. Fields, in order: CDR3 protein, clone size, V gene, J gene, D gene. A D gene is named only where the DNA matches it firmly. The size field is filled for only some rows; it gives once, few, many or a size class.

CDR3aa: AISTSGGPDTQY; abundance: -; v_gene: TRBV10-3; j_gene: TRBJ2-3; d_gene: TRBD2
CDR3aa: ASSFGGGLGHEQY; abundance: -; v_gene: TRBV28; j_gene: TRBJ2-7; d_gene: TRBD2
CDR3aa: ASSLPGSEQY; abundance: -; v_gene: TRBV28; j_gene: TRBJ2-7; d_gene: -
CDR3aa: ASSQRLAGTSYEQY; abundance: -; v_gene: TRBV5-5; j_gene: TRBJ2-7; d_gene: TRBD2
CDR3aa: ARGRDEQF; abundance: -; v_gene: TRBV2; j_gene: TRBJ2-1; d_gene: TRBD2
CDR3aa: ASSLGGTRRETQY; abundance: -; v_gene: TRBV11-2; j_gene: TRBJ2-5; d_gene: TRBD2
CDR3aa: ASSLARRVYYGYT; abundance: once; v_gene: TRBV5-5; j_gene: TRBJ1-2; d_gene: -
CDR3aa: ASSLGQATEQY; abundance: once; v_gene: TRBV27; j_gene: TRBJ2-7; d_gene: TRBD1
CDR3aa: SVSGHLQETQY; abundance: -; v_gene: TRBV29-1; j_gene: TRBJ2-5; d_gene: -
CDR3aa: ASSTGTYEQY; abundance: -; v_gene: TRBV7-9; j_gene: TRBJ2-7; d_gene: -
CDR3aa: ASSLVGEGTIY; abundance: -; v_gene: TRBV13; j_gene: TRBJ1-3; d_gene: -
CDR3aa: ASSYTPPGYNSPLH; abundance: -; v_gene: TRBV6-5; j_gene: TRBJ1-6; d_gene: -
CDR3aa: ATSRDRDRGHNNEQF; abundance: -; v_gene: TRBV15; j_gene: TRBJ2-1; d_gene: TRBD1
CDR3aa: ASSRTSGTTDTQY; abundance: -; v_gene: TRBV7-9; j_gene: TRBJ2-3; d_gene: TRBD2
CDR3aa: ASSITGVGGELF; abundance: -; v_gene: TRBV28; j_gene: TRBJ2-2; d_gene: TRBD1
CDR3aa: ASRSGSKSGELF; abundance: -; v_gene: TRBV6-6; j_gene: TRBJ2-2; d_gene: TRBD2
CDR3aa: ASSLEEQGANYGYT; abundance: -; v_gene: TRBV7-9; j_gene: TRBJ1-2; d_gene: TRBD1
CDR3aa: ASSSRVESYEQY; abundance: -; v_gene: TRBV5-1; j_gene: TRBJ2-7; d_gene: -
CDR3aa: ASSQDPVRAQPQH; abundance: -; v_gene: TRBV4-2; j_gene: TRBJ1-5; d_gene: -
CDR3aa: SAQDGEKLF; abundance: -; v_gene: TRBV20-1; j_gene: TRBJ1-4; d_gene: -
CDR3aa: ASSSSDYYGYT; abundance: -; v_gene: TRBV19; j_gene: TRBJ1-2; d_gene: -
CDR3aa: ASSEERVAGVDPEEETQY; abundance: -; v_gene: TRBV6-1; j_gene: TRBJ2-5; d_gene: TRBD2
CDR3aa: SVEYRASRQETQY; abundance: -; v_gene: TRBV29-1; j_gene: TRBJ2-5; d_gene: -
CDR3aa: ASSLGDRDQETQY; abundance: once; v_gene: TRBV7-9; j_gene: TRBJ2-5; d_gene: TRBD1
CDR3aa: ASSPRLLGNEKLF; abundance: -; v_gene: TRBV28; j_gene: TRBJ1-4; d_gene: -
CDR3aa: ASSPQGRRYGYT; abundance: -; v_gene: TRBV27; j_gene: TRBJ1-2; d_gene: -
CDR3aa: ASSPKGGPSYEQY; abundance: -; v_gene: TRBV9; j_gene: TRBJ2-7; d_gene: -
CDR3aa: ASSAQRGYEQY; abundance: -; v_gene: TRBV13; j_gene: TRBJ2-7; d_gene: -
CDR3aa: ASSLMGDTSYEQY; abundance: -; v_gene: TRBV11-3; j_gene: TRBJ2-7; d_gene: -
CDR3aa: ASSATGGWDEQF; abundance: -; v_gene: TRBV6-1; j_gene: TRBJ2-1; d_gene: TRBD1
CDR3aa: ASSYRTDTQY; abundance: -; v_gene: TRBV19; j_gene: TRBJ2-3; d_gene: -
CDR3aa: ASSQIGLPSTDTQY; abundance: -; v_gene: TRBV5-5; j_gene: TRBJ2-3; d_gene: -
CDR3aa: ASSYYRVSDQPQH; abundance: -; v_gene: TRBV6-6; j_gene: TRBJ1-5; d_gene: -